The 17 T cell receptor beta chains presented below share a single source sample, sequenced in a study of CD8 T cells in cerebrospinal fluid in Alzheimer's disease. TCRdb derives one entry per CDR3 protein from the 10x single-cell sequencing reads, leaving out DNA. The table lists some 750 distinct CDR3 sequences. The sample taken for sequencing was cerebrospinal fluid. These receptors originate from a human donor in good health.

Judged by frequency, this clonotype is medium-sized. This chain uses TRBV4-1 with TRBJ2-1; checking the TCRdb D call of TRBD1 is not possible without DNA. Germline CDR1 and CDR2: MGHRA and YSYEKL. The length of the CDR3 is 16 residues. CDR3: CASSQGGDRSYNEQFF.

This clonotype is labeled large (0.1 to 1%) based on frequency. This rearrangement joins TRBV12-3 or TRBV12-4 to TRBJ2-7; TCRdb's D gene call, TRBD1, goes unchecked for lack of DNA. The CDR3 is 16 amino acids. CDR3 in amino acids: CASSPSPGQGGYEQYF.

Considering frequency, this clonotype is large. The chain combines TRBV7-3 with TRBJ2-3; TCRdb outputs TRBD1, but without DNA this stays unchecked. The V gene's germline CDR1 is SGHTA and CDR2 FQGTGA. The CDR3 has 15 residues. Here the CDR3 reads CASSLGGFITDTQYF.

This clonotype is deemed hyperexpanded by its frequency. This chain uses TRBV21-1 with TRBJ2-5. TRBV21-1 is tagged as a pseudogene. The CDR3 runs to 13 residues. CDR3 in amino acids: CASSKALLKTQYF.

This clonotype is large by frequency. The gene calls are TRBV20-1 and TRBJ1-1. The CDR3 is 15 residues long. Germline V gene lookup returns CDR1 DFQATT and CDR2 SNEGSKA (reference sequence). CDR3 protein: CSARDITRPDTEAFF.

Measured by frequency, this clonotype is medium-sized. This sequence joins TRBV6-1 and TRBJ2-6; the D gene TCRdb calls, TRBD1, cannot be checked with no DNA. CDR1 is MNHNS, CDR2 SASEGT, per germline. The CDR3 runs 14 residues. The CDR3: CASTGGVGANVLTF.

Judged by frequency, this clonotype is large. CDR3 loop: CASSLPGKGHEQYF. The chain employs TRBV7-9 and TRBJ2-7; TCRdb designates TRBD1, a call that cannot be tested without DNA. The germline gives CDR1 SEHNR, CDR2 FQNEAQ (reference sequence). The CDR3 length is 14 residues. Full variable domain (outside the CDR3, taken from reference TRBV7-9 and TRBJ2-7): DTGVSQNPRHKITKRGQNVTFRCDPISEHNRLYWYRQTLGQGPEFLTYFQNEAQLEKSRLLSDRFSAERPKGSFSTLEIQRTEQGDSAMYLCASSLPGKGHEQYFGPGTRLTVT.

By frequency, this clonotype is large. The rearrangement joins TRBV6-7 to TRBJ2-2; the D call from TCRdb, TRBD1, cannot be confirmed without DNA. TRBV6-7 is labeled an ORF, and its function is uncertain. The CDR3 runs to 16 residues. The CDR3 reads CASSYHRGRYTGELFF.

In terms of frequency, this clonotype is large. This chain links TRBV27 with TRBJ2-1; TCRdb gives TRBD1 as the D gene, but with no DNA this cannot be confirmed. The CDR3 runs 16 residues. Germline V gives CDR1 MNHEY, CDR2 SMNVEV (reference sequence). CDR3 sequence reads: CASSFTGDTTYNEQFF.

Frequency places this clonotype as large. This chain joins TRBV7-2 and TRBJ2-7. The CDR3 spans 13 residues. CDR1 is SGHTA, CDR2 FQGNSA, per germline. The CDR3 spells CASSLGTENEQYF.

According to its frequency, this clonotype is medium-sized. This rearrangement joins TRBV5-5 to TRBJ1-5. Germline loops: CDR1 SGHKS, CDR2 YYEKEE (reference sequence). The CDR3 extends over 16 amino acids. CDR3: CASSSLPGGSGQPQHF.

This clonotype is classed as medium-sized by frequency. This chain connects TRBV30 to TRBJ1-5. Per germline, CDR1 GTSNPN and CDR2 SVGIG (reference sequence). The CDR3 is made up of 13 amino acids. The CDR3 here is CAWRGQDTQPQHF. Based on the CDR3 plus reference TRBV30 and TRBJ1-5, the full variable domain is SQTIHQWPATLVQPVGSPLSLECTVEGTSNPNLYWYRQAAGRGLQLLFYSVGIGQISSEVPQNLSASRPQDRQFILSSKKLLLSDSGFYLCAWRGQDTQPQHFGDGTRLSIL.

By frequency, this clonotype is medium-sized. V and J are TRBV19 and TRBJ2-1. Germline V CDR1 and CDR2: LNHDA, SQIVND (reference sequence). The CDR3 contains 12 residues. The CDR3 reads CASSIVVHEQFF.

By frequency, this clonotype registers medium-sized (0.01 to 0.1%). This chain connects TRBV6-1 to TRBJ1-5; the D call from TCRdb, TRBD1, cannot be confirmed without DNA. This CDR3 has 13 amino acids. Germline V CDR1 and CDR2: MNHNS, SASEGT. The CDR3 loop reads CASSAGGNQPQHF.

This clonotype is identified as large (0.1 to 1%) from frequency. This chain uses TRBV6-2 or TRBV6-3 with TRBJ2-7. The CDR3 totals 13 residues. Per germline, CDR1 MNHEY and CDR2 SVGEGT. CDR3 sequence reads: CASSNAGSYEQYF.

This clonotype is deemed large by its frequency. This chain links TRBV2 with TRBJ2-7; TCRdb designates TRBD1, a call that cannot be tested without DNA. This CDR3 comprises 14 residues. Germline lookup yields CDR1 SNHLY and CDR2 FYNNEI. The CDR3 sequence is CASRGTGTKNEQYF.

In terms of frequency, this clonotype is medium-sized (0.01 to 0.1%). V and J are TRBV2 and TRBJ2-7; TCRdb lists TRBD1, though no DNA is available to test this call. Germline V CDR1 and CDR2: SNHLY, FYNNEI. This CDR3 has 14 amino acids. The CDR3 spells CASRLTGGTYEQYF.